The clone carrying this TCR beta chain was counted a few times. The record originates from a study of T cell changes during pregnancy in multiple sclerosis. This table comes from immunoSEQ multiplex PCR, and its TCRdb copy is limited to in-frame clones, with some not included. This sample carries tens of thousands of clones, roughly 89% of them seen once, and the ten largest clones take roughly 1.1%. Germline V gene sequence: CDR1 SEHNR, CDR2 FQNEAQ (reference sequence). The V gene lost 3 bases and the J gene lost 2 bases, with 11 bases spanning the gap. CDR3 length: 15 residues. The source material was CD4+ T cells from peripheral blood mononuclear cells, sampled in the first trimester of pregnancy. This clonotype was obtained from a female donor with multiple sclerosis, enrolled in a pregnancy study. The chain uses TRBV7-9 and TRBJ1-5; tentatively, D is TRBD1 (5 bases). Here the CDR3 reads CASSLEGTGNQPQHF. The CDR3 nucleotides read TGTGCCAGCAGCTTGGAGGGGACTGGCAATCAGCCCCAGCATTTT.